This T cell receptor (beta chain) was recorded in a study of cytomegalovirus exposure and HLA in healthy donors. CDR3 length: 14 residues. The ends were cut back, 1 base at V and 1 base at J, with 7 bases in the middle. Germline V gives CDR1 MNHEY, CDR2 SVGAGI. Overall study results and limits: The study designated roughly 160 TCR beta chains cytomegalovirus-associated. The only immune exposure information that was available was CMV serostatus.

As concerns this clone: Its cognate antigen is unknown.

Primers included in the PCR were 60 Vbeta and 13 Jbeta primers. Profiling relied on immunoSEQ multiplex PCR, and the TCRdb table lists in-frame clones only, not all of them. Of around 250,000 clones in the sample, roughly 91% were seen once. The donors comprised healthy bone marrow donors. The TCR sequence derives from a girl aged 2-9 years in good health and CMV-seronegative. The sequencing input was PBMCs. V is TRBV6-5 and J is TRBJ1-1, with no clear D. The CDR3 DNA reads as TGTGCCAGCAGTTACTTTGCAGAGAACACTGAAGCTTTCTTT. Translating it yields CASSYFAENTEAFF.